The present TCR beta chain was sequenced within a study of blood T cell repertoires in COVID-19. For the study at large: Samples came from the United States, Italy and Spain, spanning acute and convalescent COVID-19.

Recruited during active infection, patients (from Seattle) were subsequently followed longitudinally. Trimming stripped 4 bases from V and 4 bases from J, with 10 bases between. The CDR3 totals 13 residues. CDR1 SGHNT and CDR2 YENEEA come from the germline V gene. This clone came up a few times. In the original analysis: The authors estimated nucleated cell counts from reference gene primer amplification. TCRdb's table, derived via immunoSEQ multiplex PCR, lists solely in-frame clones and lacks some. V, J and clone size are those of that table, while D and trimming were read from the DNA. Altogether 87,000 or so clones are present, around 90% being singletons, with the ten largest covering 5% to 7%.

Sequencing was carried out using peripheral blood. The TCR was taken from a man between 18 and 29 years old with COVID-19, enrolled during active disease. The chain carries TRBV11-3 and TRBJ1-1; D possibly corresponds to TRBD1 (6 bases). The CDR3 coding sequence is TGTGCCAGCAGCTCATCAGGGGCCACTGAAGCTTTCTTT. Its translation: CASSSSGATEAFF.